The present entry profiles one T cell receptor (beta chain) with its context. The target antigen is unknown. Losses at the gene ends were 2 bases for V and 4 bases for J; bases not matched to a gene: 2. Germline values: CDR1 MGHRA, CDR2 YSYEKL. This CDR3 region has 15 residues. This specimen comes from a study of identical twins. Notes on the study in general: Alpha sequences that were out-of-frame and twin-shared showed an excess of low generation probability. Twin sharing of out-of-frame TCR alpha was underestimated by models in monozygotic pairs.

Template switching added a universal primer binding site, and final cDNA carried unique molecular identifiers. TCRdb independently ran MiXCR on the 5' RACE reads; one entry per CDR3 protein. The sample has 540,000 or so distinct CDR3 sequences, 20% to 25% seen once; the top ten hold roughly 0.5%. The data also belong to a second study, concerning yellow fever vaccine responses in identical twins.

The chain has TRBV4-1 and TRBJ2-5; 12 bases fit TRBD2. The sample was CD4+ T cells sorted from blood. The sequence derives from a woman between 18 and 29 years old in good health. The CDR3 is CASSQRGLAGETQYF. CDR3 sequence (DNA): TGCGCCAGCAGCCAAAGGGGACTAGCGGGAGAGACCCAGTACTTC.